A selection of T cell receptor beta chains follows, all from one sample in a study of T cell responses to AZD1222 COVID-19 vaccine. Sequencing used immunoSEQ multiplex PCR; TCRdb keeps in-frame clones, though not all of them. This sample has 150,000 to 200,000 clones, with 85% to 95% found just once. The sample here was peripheral blood, taken on day 0 of AZD1222 vaccination. These receptors all come from an adult in good health. Each CDR3 is given with its conserved first and last residue. The D gene is left open where the match is weak. Clone size is shown for a subset of rows, as once, few, many or a class of expanded clone.

clone_size: -; v_call: TRBV5-1; j_call: TRBJ1-1; d_call: -; cdr3_aa: CASSLEQYMNTEAFF; cdr3_nt: TGCGCCAGCAGCTTGGAACAATACATGAACACTGAAGCTTTCTTT
clone_size: once; v_call: TRBV18; j_call: TRBJ1-2; d_call: -; cdr3_aa: CASSPPALQAGYTF; cdr3_nt: TGTGCCAGCTCACCACCAGCTCTCCAGGCCGGCTACACCTTC
clone_size: -; v_call: TRBV27; j_call: TRBJ2-1; d_call: -; cdr3_aa: CASSLSIGRGSYNEQFF; cdr3_nt: TGTGCCAGCAGTTTATCGATCGGTAGGGGGTCCTACAATGAGCAGTTCTTC
clone_size: few; v_call: TRBV12-3/TRBV12-4; j_call: TRBJ1-2; d_call: -; cdr3_aa: CASSPGRNYGYTF; cdr3_nt: TGTGCCAGCAGTCCGGGACGGAACTATGGCTACACCTTC
clone_size: -; v_call: TRBV7-2; j_call: TRBJ2-3; d_call: TRBD2; cdr3_aa: CASSLRLRERADTQYF; cdr3_nt: TGTGCCAGCAGCTTAAGGTTGCGGGAGAGGGCAGATACGCAGTATTTT
clone_size: -; v_call: TRBV28; j_call: TRBJ1-1; d_call: TRBD1; cdr3_aa: CASSFNQGAGRTEAFF; cdr3_nt: TGTGCCAGCAGTTTCAACCAGGGGGCCGGTCGCACTGAAGCTTTCTTT
clone_size: -; v_call: TRBV6-6; j_call: TRBJ1-5; d_call: TRBD1; cdr3_aa: CASSWDRGNQPQHF; cdr3_nt: TGTGCCAGCAGTTGGGACAGGGGAAATCAGCCCCAGCATTTT
clone_size: -; v_call: TRBV7-8; j_call: TRBJ2-3; d_call: TRBD2; cdr3_aa: CASSLGAGVYIPDTQYF; cdr3_nt: TGTGCCAGCAGCTTAGGAGCGGGGGTGTACATACCAGATACGCAGTATTTT
clone_size: -; v_call: TRBV4-1; j_call: TRBJ1-5; d_call: -; cdr3_aa: CASSQDVSGRAVMPQHF; cdr3_nt: TGCGCCAGCAGCCAAGACGTCTCGGGGAGGGCTGTGATGCCCCAGCATTTT
clone_size: -; v_call: TRBV5-1; j_call: TRBJ1-1; d_call: -; cdr3_aa: CASSPISREHTEAFF; cdr3_nt: TGCGCCAGCAGCCCCATATCTCGAGAACACACTGAAGCTTTCTTT
clone_size: once; v_call: TRBV7-6; j_call: TRBJ2-7; d_call: -; cdr3_aa: CASSLGGLHEQYF; cdr3_nt: TGTGCCAGCAGCTTAGGGGGGTTACACGAGCAGTACTTC
clone_size: -; v_call: TRBV12-3/TRBV12-4; j_call: TRBJ1-2; d_call: -; cdr3_aa: CASSSLGVNGYTF; cdr3_nt: TGTGCCAGCAGTTCATTGGGAGTCAATGGCTACACCTTC
clone_size: -; v_call: TRBV28; j_call: TRBJ2-1; d_call: -; cdr3_aa: CASSFVRPPYNEQFF; cdr3_nt: TGTGCCAGCAGTTTTGTTCGACCTCCCTACAATGAGCAGTTCTTC
clone_size: once; v_call: TRBV3-1/TRBV3-2; j_call: TRBJ2-1; d_call: -; cdr3_aa: CASSQDQAYRVTNEQFF; cdr3_nt: TGTGCCAGCAGCCAAGATCAGGCCTATAGGGTAACCAATGAGCAGTTCTTC
clone_size: -; v_call: TRBV27; j_call: TRBJ2-7; d_call: -; cdr3_aa: CASSFGNRVGYEQYF; cdr3_nt: TGTGCCAGCAGTTTTGGAAACAGGGTAGGATACGAGCAGTACTTC
clone_size: -; v_call: TRBV6-4; j_call: TRBJ2-7; d_call: -; cdr3_aa: CASSDPKRDEQYF; cdr3_nt: TGTGCCAGCAGTGACCCCAAACGCGACGAGCAGTACTTC
clone_size: -; v_call: TRBV5-1; j_call: TRBJ2-3; d_call: TRBD2; cdr3_aa: CASSSSGGAVDTQYF; cdr3_nt: TGCGCCAGCAGCTCAAGCGGGGGGGCCGTAGATACGCAGTATTTT
clone_size: -; v_call: TRBV6-5; j_call: TRBJ1-1; d_call: -; cdr3_aa: CASTIGRLGNTEAFF; cdr3_nt: TGTGCCAGCACCATTGGCAGGCTGGGGAACACTGAAGCTTTCTTT
clone_size: -; v_call: TRBV5-4; j_call: TRBJ2-1; d_call: -; cdr3_aa: CASSTRRTYNEQFF; cdr3_nt: TGTGCCAGCAGCACAAGACGGACCTACAATGAGCAGTTCTTC
clone_size: -; v_call: TRBV11-2; j_call: TRBJ2-7; d_call: -; cdr3_aa: CASSFGYYHYEQYF; cdr3_nt: TGTGCCAGCAGCTTTGGCTACTACCACTACGAGCAGTACTTC
clone_size: -; v_call: TRBV7-9; j_call: TRBJ1-5; d_call: -; cdr3_aa: CAGGTDSNQPQHF; cdr3_nt: TGTGCCGGCGGGACGGATAGCAATCAGCCCCAGCATTTT
clone_size: -; v_call: TRBV30; j_call: TRBJ1-1; d_call: -; cdr3_aa: CAWTGRMDTEAFF; cdr3_nt: TGTGCCTGGACGGGGCGGATGGACACTGAAGCTTTCTTT
clone_size: -; v_call: TRBV7-9; j_call: TRBJ1-2; d_call: -; cdr3_aa: CASSLGAGKIYGYTF; cdr3_nt: TGTGCCAGCAGCTTAGGGGCAGGGAAAATCTATGGCTACACCTTC
clone_size: -; v_call: TRBV29-1; j_call: TRBJ1-5; d_call: TRBD1; cdr3_aa: CSVVTGGSMRRGAQHF; cdr3_nt: TGCAGCGTTGTGACAGGGGGCTCTATGAGAAGGGGGGCCCAGCATTTT
clone_size: -; v_call: TRBV6-5; j_call: TRBJ2-7; d_call: -; cdr3_aa: CASSYLPLAARYEQYF; cdr3_nt: TGTGCCAGCAGTTACCTTCCCCTGGCGGCGCGGTACGAGCAGTACTTC
clone_size: -; v_call: TRBV5-1; j_call: TRBJ1-4; d_call: TRBD1; cdr3_aa: CASSKSAGTGVEKLFF; cdr3_nt: TGCGCCAGCAGCAAATCCGCCGGGACAGGAGTTGAAAAACTGTTTTTT
clone_size: -; v_call: TRBV6-5; j_call: TRBJ1-2; d_call: -; cdr3_aa: CASSYGYGYTF; cdr3_nt: TGTGCCAGCAGTTACGGCTATGGCTACACCTTC
clone_size: -; v_call: TRBV5-1; j_call: TRBJ1-1; d_call: -; cdr3_aa: CASNQNQGLNTEAFF; cdr3_nt: TGCGCCAGCAACCAAAACCAGGGTTTGAACACTGAAGCTTTCTTT
clone_size: -; v_call: TRBV7-9; j_call: TRBJ1-1; d_call: -; cdr3_aa: CASSLERGTTLNTEAFF; cdr3_nt: TGTGCCAGCAGCTTAGAGCGGGGAACCACCCTAAACACTGAAGCTTTCTTT
clone_size: -; v_call: TRBV7-3; j_call: TRBJ2-3; d_call: TRBD2; cdr3_aa: CASSLTRAGGGADTQYF; cdr3_nt: TGTGCCAGCAGCTTAACGAGAGCGGGAGGTGGAGCAGATACGCAGTATTTT
clone_size: -; v_call: TRBV9; j_call: TRBJ1-5; d_call: TRBD1; cdr3_aa: CASSPGTGQPQHF; cdr3_nt: TGTGCCAGCAGCCCCGGGACAGGACAGCCCCAGCATTTT
clone_size: -; v_call: TRBV2; j_call: TRBJ2-2; d_call: -; cdr3_aa: CASSEQNTGELFF; cdr3_nt: TGTGCCAGCAGTGAACAGAACACCGGGGAGCTGTTTTTT